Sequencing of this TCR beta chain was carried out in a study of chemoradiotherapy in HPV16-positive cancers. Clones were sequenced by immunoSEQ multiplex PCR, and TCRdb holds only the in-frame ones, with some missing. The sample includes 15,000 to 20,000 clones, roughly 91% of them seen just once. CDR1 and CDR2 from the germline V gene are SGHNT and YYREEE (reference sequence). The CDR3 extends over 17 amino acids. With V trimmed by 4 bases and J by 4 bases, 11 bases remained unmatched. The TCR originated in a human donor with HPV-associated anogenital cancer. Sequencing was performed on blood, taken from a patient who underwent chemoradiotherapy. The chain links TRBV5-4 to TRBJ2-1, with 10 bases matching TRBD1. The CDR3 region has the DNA TGTGCCAGCAGCATCCGGGACAGGGGATTCGTGTACAATGAGCAGTTCTTC. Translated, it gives CASSIRDRGFVYNEQFF.